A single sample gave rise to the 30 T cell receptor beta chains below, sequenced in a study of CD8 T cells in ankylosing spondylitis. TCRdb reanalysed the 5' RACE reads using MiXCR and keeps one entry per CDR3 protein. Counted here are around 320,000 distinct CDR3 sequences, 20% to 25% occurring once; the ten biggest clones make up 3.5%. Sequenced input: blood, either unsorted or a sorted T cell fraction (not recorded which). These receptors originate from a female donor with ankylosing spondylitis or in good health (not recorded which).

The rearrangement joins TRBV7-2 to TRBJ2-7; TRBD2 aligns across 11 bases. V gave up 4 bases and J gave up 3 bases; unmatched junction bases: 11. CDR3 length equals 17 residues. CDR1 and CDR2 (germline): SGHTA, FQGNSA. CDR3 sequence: CASSSPPTSGSFYEQYF. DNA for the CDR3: TGTGCCAGCAGCTCCCCCCCCACTAGCGGGAGCTTCTACGAGCAGTACTTC.

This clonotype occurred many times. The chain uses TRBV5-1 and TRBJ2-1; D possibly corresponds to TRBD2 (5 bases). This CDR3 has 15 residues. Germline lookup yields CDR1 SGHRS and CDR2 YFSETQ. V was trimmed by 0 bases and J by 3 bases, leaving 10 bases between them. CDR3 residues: CASSLVGALYNEQFF. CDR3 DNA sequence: TGCGCCAGCAGCTTGGTGGGAGCCCTCTACAATGAGCAGTTCTTC. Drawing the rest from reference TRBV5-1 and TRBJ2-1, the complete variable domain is KAGVTQTPRYLIKTRGQQVTLSCSPISGHRSVSWYQQTPGQGLQFLFEYFSETQRNKGNFPGRFSGRQFSNSRSEMNVSTLELGDSALYLCASSLVGALYNEQFFGPGTRLTVL.

The CDR3 region is CASKRTGEFDEQYF. In DNA, the CDR3 is TGTGCCAGCAAGAGGACAGGGGAATTCGACGAGCAGTACTTC. The V gene is TRBV7-9, the J gene TRBJ2-7; TRBD1 aligns across 9 bases. The ends lost 7 bases at V and 5 bases at J; junction bases unmatched: 9. Germline V lookup: CDR1 SEHNR, CDR2 FQNEAQ (reference sequence). The CDR3 is made up of 14 amino acids.

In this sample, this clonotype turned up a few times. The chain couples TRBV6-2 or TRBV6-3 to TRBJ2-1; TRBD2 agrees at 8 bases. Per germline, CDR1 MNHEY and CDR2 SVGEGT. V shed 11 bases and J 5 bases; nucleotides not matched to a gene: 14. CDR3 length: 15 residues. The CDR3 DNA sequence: TGTGCCTCCAAGACGGCGGGAGGAAGAAACAATGAGCAGTTCTTC. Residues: CASKTAGGRNNEQFF.

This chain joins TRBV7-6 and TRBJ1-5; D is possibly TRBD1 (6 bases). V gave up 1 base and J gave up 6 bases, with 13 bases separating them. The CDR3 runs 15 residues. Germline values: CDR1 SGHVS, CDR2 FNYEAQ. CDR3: CASSLEQGGSQPQHF. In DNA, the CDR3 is TGTGCCAGCAGCTTAGAACAGGGTGGGAGTCAGCCCCAGCATTTT.

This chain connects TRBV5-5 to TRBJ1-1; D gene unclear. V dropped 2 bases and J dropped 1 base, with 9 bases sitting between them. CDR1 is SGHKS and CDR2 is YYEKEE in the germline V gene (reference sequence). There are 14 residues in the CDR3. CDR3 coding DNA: TGTGCCAGCAGCTTCGGTCAGACGAACACTGAAGCTTTCTTT. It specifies CASSFGQTNTEAFF. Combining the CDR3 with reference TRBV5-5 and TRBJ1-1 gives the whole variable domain DAGVTQSPTHLIKTRGQQVTLRCSPISGHKSVSWYQQVLGQGPQFIFQYYEKEERGRGNFPDRFSARQFPNYSSELNVNALLLGDSALYLCASSFGQTNTEAFFGQGTRLTVV.

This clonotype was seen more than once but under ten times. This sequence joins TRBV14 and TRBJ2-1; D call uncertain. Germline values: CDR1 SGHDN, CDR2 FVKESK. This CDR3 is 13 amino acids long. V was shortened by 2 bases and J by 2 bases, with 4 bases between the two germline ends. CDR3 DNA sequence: TGTGCCAGCAGCCAAATAGCCTACAATGAGCAGTTCTTC. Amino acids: CASSQIAYNEQFF.

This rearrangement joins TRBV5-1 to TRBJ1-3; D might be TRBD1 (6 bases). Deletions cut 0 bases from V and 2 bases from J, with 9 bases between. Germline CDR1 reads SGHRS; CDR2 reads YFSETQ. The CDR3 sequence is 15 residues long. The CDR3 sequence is CASSLAGGTGNTIYF. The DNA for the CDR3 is TGCGCCAGCAGCTTGGCCGGGGGCACTGGAAACACCATATATTTT.

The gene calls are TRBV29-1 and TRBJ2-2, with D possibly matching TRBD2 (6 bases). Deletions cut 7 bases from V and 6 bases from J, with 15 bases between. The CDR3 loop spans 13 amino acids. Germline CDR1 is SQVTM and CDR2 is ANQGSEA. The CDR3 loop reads CSARESHSGELFF. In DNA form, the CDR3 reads TGCAGCGCTCGGGAGTCTCACTCCGGGGAGCTGTTTTTT.

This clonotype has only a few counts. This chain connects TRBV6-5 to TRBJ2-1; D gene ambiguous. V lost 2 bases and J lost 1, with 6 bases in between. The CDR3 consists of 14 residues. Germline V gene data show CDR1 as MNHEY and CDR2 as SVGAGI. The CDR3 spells CASSYGVSYNEQFF. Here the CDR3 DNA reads TGTGCCAGCAGTTACGGCGTTTCCTACAATGAGCAGTTCTTC.

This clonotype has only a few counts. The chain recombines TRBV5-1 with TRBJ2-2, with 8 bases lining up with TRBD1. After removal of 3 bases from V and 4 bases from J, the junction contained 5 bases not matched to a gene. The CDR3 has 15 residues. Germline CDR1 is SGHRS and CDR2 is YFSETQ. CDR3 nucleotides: TGCGCCAGCAGCTCGGGACAGGTGGTCACCGGGGAGCTGTTTTTT. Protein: CASSSGQVVTGELFF. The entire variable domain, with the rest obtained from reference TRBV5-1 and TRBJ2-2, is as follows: KAGVTQTPRYLIKTRGQQVTLSCSPISGHRSVSWYQQTPGQGLQFLFEYFSETQRNKGNFPGRFSGRQFSNSRSEMNVSTLELGDSALYLCASSSGQVVTGELFFGEGSRLTVL.

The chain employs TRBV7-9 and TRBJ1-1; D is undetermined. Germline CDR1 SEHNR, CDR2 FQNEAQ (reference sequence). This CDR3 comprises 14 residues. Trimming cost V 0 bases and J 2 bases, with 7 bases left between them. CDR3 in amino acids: CASSLATRNTEAFF. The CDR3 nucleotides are TGTGCCAGCAGCTTAGCGACAAGAAACACTGAAGCTTTCTTT.

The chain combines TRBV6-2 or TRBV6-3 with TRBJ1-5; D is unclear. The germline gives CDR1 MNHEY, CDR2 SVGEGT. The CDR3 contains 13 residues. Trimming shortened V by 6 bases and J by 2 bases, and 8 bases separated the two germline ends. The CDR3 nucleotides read TGTGCCAGCAGGGGGAGGGGCAATCAGCCCCAGCATTTT. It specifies CASRGRGNQPQHF.

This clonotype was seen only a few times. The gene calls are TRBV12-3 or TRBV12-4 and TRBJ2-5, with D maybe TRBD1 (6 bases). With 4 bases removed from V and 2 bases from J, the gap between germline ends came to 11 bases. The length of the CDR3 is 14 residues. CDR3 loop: CASSYRDGQETQYF. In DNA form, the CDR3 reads TGTGCCAGCAGTTACAGGGACGGTCAAGAGACCCAGTACTTC.

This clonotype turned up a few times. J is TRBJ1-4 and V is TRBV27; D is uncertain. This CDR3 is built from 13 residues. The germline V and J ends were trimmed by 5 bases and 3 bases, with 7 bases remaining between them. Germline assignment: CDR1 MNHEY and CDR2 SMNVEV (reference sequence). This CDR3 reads CASSRGANEKLFF. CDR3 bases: TGTGCCAGCAGTAGAGGCGCTAATGAAAAACTGTTTTTT.

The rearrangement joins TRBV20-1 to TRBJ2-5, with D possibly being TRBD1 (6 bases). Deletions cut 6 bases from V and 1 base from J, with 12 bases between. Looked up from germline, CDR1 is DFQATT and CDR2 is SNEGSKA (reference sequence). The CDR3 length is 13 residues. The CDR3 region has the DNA TGCAGTGCGCCTAAGGGGGTCCAAGAGACCCAGTACTTC. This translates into CSAPKGVQETQYF.

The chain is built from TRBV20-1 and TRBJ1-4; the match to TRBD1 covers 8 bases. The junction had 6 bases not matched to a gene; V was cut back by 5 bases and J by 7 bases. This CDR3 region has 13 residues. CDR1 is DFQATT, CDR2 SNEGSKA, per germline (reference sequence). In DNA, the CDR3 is TGCAGTGCTTATACCGGGACAGGTGAAAAACTGTTTTTT. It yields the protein CSAYTGTGEKLFF.

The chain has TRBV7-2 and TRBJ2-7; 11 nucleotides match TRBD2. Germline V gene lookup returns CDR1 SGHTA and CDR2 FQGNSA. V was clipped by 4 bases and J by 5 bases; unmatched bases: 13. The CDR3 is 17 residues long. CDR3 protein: CASSSPGRLAGSNEQYF. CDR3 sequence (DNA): TGTGCCAGCAGCTCGCCGGGACGACTAGCGGGAAGCAACGAGCAGTACTTC.

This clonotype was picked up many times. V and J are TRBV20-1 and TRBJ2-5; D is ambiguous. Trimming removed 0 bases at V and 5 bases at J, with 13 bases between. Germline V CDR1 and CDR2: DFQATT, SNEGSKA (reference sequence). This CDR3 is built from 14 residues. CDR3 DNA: TGCAGTGCTAGAGATCTGGGAAGGACCGAGACCCAGTACTTC. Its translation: CSARDLGRTETQYF.

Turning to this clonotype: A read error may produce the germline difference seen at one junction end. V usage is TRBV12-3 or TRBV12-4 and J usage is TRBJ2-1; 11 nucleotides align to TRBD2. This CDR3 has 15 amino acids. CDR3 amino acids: CASLPTSGIVNVQFF. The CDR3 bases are TGTGCCAGCCTCCCGACTAGCGGGATTGTGAATGTGCAGTTCTTC.

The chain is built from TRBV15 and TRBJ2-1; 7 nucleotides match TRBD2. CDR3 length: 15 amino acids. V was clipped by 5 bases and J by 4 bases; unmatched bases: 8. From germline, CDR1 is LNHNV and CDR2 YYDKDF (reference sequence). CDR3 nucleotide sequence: TGTGCCACCAGCCCCCACGGGAGGTCATACAATGAGCAGTTCTTC. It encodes CATSPHGRSYNEQFF.

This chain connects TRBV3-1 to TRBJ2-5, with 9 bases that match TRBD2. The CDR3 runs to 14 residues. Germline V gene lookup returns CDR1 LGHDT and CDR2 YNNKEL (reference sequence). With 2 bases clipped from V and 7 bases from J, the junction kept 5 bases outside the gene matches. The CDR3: CASSQPAGGRTQYF. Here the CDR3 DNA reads TGTGCCAGCAGCCAACCAGCGGGAGGAAGGACCCAGTACTTC.

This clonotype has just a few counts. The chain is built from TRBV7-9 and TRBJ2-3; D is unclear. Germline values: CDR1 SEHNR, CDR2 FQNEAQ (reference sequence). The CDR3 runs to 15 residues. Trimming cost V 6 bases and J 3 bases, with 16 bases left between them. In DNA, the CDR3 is TGTGCCAGCAGGTCAGACAATCCAGGAACAGATACGCAGTATTTT. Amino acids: CASRSDNPGTDTQYF.

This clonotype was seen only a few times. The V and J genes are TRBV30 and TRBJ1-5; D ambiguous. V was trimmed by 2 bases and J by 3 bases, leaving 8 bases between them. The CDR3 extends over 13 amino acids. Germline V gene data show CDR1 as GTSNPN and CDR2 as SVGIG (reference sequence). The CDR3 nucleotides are TGTGCCTGGAGTTATACAGACAATCAGCCCCAGCATTTT. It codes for CAWSYTDNQPQHF. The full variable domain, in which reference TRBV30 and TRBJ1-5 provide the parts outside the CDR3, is SQTIHQWPATLVQPVGSPLSLECTVEGTSNPNLYWYRQAAGRGLQLLFYSVGIGQISSEVPQNLSASRPQDRQFILSSKKLLLSDSGFYLCAWSYTDNQPQHFGDGTRLSIL.

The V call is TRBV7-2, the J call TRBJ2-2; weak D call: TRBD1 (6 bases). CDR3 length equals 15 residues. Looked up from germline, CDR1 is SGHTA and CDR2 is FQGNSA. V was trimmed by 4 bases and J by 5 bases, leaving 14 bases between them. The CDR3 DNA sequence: TGTGCCAGCAGCTCCCTCGCAGGGGAAACCGGGGAGCTGTTTTTT. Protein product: CASSSLAGETGELFF.

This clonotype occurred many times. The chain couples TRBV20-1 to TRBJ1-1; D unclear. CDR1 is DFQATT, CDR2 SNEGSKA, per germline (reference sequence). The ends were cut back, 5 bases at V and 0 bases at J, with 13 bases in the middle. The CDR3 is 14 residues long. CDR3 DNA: TGCAGTGCTGCGCCCCCATGGGTGAACACTGAAGCTTTCTTT. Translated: CSAAPPWVNTEAFF.

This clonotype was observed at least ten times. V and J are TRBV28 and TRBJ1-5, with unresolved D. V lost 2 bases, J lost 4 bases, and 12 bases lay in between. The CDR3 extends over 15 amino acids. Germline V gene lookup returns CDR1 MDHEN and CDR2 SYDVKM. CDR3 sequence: CASSLRGNRNQPQHF. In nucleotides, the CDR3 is TGTGCCAGCAGTTTAAGAGGGAACAGAAATCAGCCCCAGCATTTT.

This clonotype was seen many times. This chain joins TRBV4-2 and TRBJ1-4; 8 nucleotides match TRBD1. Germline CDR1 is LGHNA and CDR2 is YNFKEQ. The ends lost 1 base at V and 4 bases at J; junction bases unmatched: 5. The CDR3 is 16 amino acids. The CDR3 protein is CASSQGTGGNNEKLFF. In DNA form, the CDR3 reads TGTGCCAGCAGCCAAGGAACAGGGGGAAATAATGAAAAACTGTTTTTT.

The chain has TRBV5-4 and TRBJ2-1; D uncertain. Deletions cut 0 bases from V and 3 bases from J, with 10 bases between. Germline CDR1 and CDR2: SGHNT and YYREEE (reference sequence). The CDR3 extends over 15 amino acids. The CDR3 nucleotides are TGTGCCAGCAGCTTGGCCATGGTCAGCTACAATGAGCAGTTCTTC. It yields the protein CASSLAMVSYNEQFF.

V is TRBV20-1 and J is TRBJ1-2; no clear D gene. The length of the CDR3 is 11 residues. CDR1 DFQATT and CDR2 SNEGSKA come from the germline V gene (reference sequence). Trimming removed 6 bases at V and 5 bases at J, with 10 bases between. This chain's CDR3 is CSATRTYGYTF. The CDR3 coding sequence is TGCAGTGCAACCAGAACATATGGCTACACCTTC.